What follows are 29 T cell receptor beta chains derived from one specimen sequenced in a study of cytomegalovirus exposure and HLA in healthy donors. The PCR contained 60 Vbeta and 13 Jbeta primers. Some clones are missing from TCRdb's copy, which holds only in-frame ones; the method was immunoSEQ multiplex PCR. The table includes roughly 100,000 clones, around 80% detected once. Sequencing was done on a sample of PBMCs. The receptors derive from a middle-aged man in good health and CMV-seronegative.

The V call is TRBV19, the J call TRBJ2-2, with TRBD1 identical over 7 bases. Losses at the gene ends were 6 bases for V and 0 bases for J; bases not matched to a gene: 7. In germline, CDR1 is LNHDA, CDR2 SQIVND (reference sequence). The CDR3 loop spans 16 amino acids. CDR3 region: CASRLSGTANTGELFF. CDR3 nucleotides: TGTGCCAGTAGACTCTCCGGGACAGCGAACACCGGGGAGCTGTTTTTT. The complete variable domain, with remaining parts taken from reference TRBV19 and TRBJ2-2, reads DGGITQSPKYLFRKEGQNVTLSCEQNLNHDAMYWYRQDPGQGLRLIYYSQIVNDFQKGDIAEGYSVSREKKESFPLTVTSAQKNPTAFYLCASRLSGTANTGELFFGEGSRLTVL.

The chain recombines TRBV2 with TRBJ1-1; tentatively, D is TRBD1 (5 bases). The V gene lost 11 bases and the J gene lost 0 bases, with 13 bases spanning the gap. CDR1 is SNHLY and CDR2 is FYNNEI in the germline V gene. This CDR3 has 13 residues. For the CDR3, the DNA is TGTGCCTCGAGCGGGGGGGTGAACACTGAAGCTTTCTTT. Translation: CASSGGVNTEAFF.

The rearrangement links TRBV5-1 to TRBJ2-1; perhaps TRBD2 as D (6 bases). The V and J ends lost 3 bases and 0 bases respectively, with 19 bases between them. The CDR3 loop spans 18 amino acids. Per germline, CDR1 SGHRS and CDR2 YFSETQ. CDR3 region: CASSWAPASVSSYNEQFF. DNA of the CDR3: TGCGCCAGCAGCTGGGCCCCGGCTAGCGTAAGCTCCTACAATGAGCAGTTCTTC.

The chain has TRBV5-6 and TRBJ2-5, with D possibly being TRBD1 (6 bases). Trimming took off 0 bases at V and 11 bases at J, with 20 bases between the two ends. The CDR3 runs to 15 residues. Per germline, CDR1 SGHDT and CDR2 YYEEEE. CDR3 protein: CASSLDIGTPILQYF. The CDR3 DNA is TGTGCCAGCAGCTTGGATATAGGGACACCGATTTTGCAGTACTTC.

V gene TRBV19 combines with J gene TRBJ1-2; weak D call: TRBD1 (5 bases). This CDR3 contains 16 residues. Trimming pared 4 bases from V and 1 base from J, leaving 16 bases between. The V gene's germline CDR1 is LNHDA and CDR2 SQIVND (reference sequence). As DNA, the CDR3 is TGTGCCAGTAGTACCTCAGGGCGGGGGGGTAACTATGGCTACACCTTC. It yields the protein CASSTSGRGGNYGYTF. The complete variable domain, with remaining parts taken from reference TRBV19 and TRBJ1-2, reads DGGITQSPKYLFRKEGQNVTLSCEQNLNHDAMYWYRQDPGQGLRLIYYSQIVNDFQKGDIAEGYSVSREKKESFPLTVTSAQKNPTAFYLCASSTSGRGGNYGYTFGSGTRLTVV.

In its sample, this clone was seen many times. The chain is built from TRBV4-1 and TRBJ1-5; D remains unclear. CDR1 is MGHRA, CDR2 YSYEKL, per germline. V lost 1 base, J lost 3 bases, and 10 bases lay in between. CDR3 size: 15 residues. CDR3 loop: CASSQGGVDNQPQHF. The CDR3, as DNA: TGCGCCAGCAGCCAAGGCGGGGTGGACAATCAGCCCCAGCATTTT.

The chain has TRBV5-1 and TRBJ2-7; perhaps TRBD1 as D (5 bases). Germline values: CDR1 SGHRS, CDR2 YFSETQ. V was trimmed by 0 bases and J by 3 bases, leaving 13 bases between them. The CDR3 spans 15 residues. This CDR3 is CASSLVSARDYEQYF. CDR3 DNA sequence: TGCGCCAGCAGCTTGGTTTCGGCCAGGGACTACGAGCAGTACTTC.

This clone was seen a handful of times. The chain carries TRBV6-6 and TRBJ1-1; 8 positions agree with TRBD1. This CDR3 has 15 residues. V lost 2 bases and J lost 4; bases outside the gene matches: 6. Germline assignment: CDR1 MNHNY and CDR2 SVGAGI (reference sequence). The DNA of the CDR3 is TGTGCCAGCAGTTACGGACAGGGAGGTGCCACTGAAGCTTTCTTT. It codes for CASSYGQGGATEAFF.

The chain joins TRBV5-4 to TRBJ2-5; tentative D call: TRBD2 (6 bases). Per germline, CDR1 SGHNT and CDR2 YYREEE (reference sequence). Trimming took 4 bases from V and 5 from J, leaving 15 bases between them. This CDR3 has 14 residues. CDR3 bases: TGTGCCAGCAGCCGCGGGGTTGGGGCGGAGACCCAGTACTTC. This gives the protein CASSRGVGAETQYF.

V and J are TRBV11-2 and TRBJ1-3; D not resolved. The CDR3 totals 14 residues. The germline V gene encodes CDR1 SGHAT and CDR2 FQNNGV. The V and J ends lost 7 bases and 2 bases respectively, with 12 bases between them. CDR3 in DNA: TGTGCCAGCAACCAGAGAGGGACTGGAAACACCATATATTTT. Translating it yields CASNQRGTGNTIYF.

This chain links TRBV25-1 with TRBJ1-1; 7 nucleotides match TRBD1. The junction had 3 bases not matched to a gene; V was cut back by 5 bases and J by 0 bases. The CDR3 totals 14 residues. The germline CDR1 and CDR2 sequences are MGHDK and SYGVNS. The CDR3 DNA reads TGTGCCAGCAGTCAGGACAGGATGAACACTGAAGCTTTCTTT. This codes for CASSQDRMNTEAFF. Variable domain in full (rest from reference TRBV25-1 and TRBJ1-1): EADIYQTPRYLVIGTGKKITLECSQTMGHDKMYWYQQDPGMELHLIHYSYGVNSTEKGDLSSESTVSRIRTEHFPLTLESARPSHTSQYLCASSQDRMNTEAFFGQGTRLTVV.

The chain links TRBV2 to TRBJ1-2; D remains ambiguous. This CDR3 is built from 14 residues. Germline loops: CDR1 SNHLY, CDR2 FYNNEI. Trimming stripped 6 bases from V and 8 bases from J, with 19 bases between. In nucleotides, the CDR3 is TGTGCCAGCAGCCGTGTCTGGGGAGTCGTGGGCTACACCTTC. This encodes CASSRVWGVVGYTF.

This clone has just one count. The chain couples TRBV6-6 to TRBJ2-2, with TRBD2 matching over 15 bases. The CDR3 runs to 15 residues. Germline assignment: CDR1 MNHNY and CDR2 SVGAGI (reference sequence). V shed 6 bases, J shed 12 bases, and the junction held 8 bases outside the gene matches. This CDR3 is CASRSGLAGGWKLFF. The CDR3 DNA is TGTGCCAGCAGGTCCGGACTAGCGGGGGGGTGGAAGCTGTTTTTT.

The chain employs TRBV9 and TRBJ1-2, with TRBD1 as a possible D gene (6 bases). This CDR3 is built from 15 residues. Germline CDR1 is SGDLS and CDR2 is YYNGEE. The ends were cut back, 3 bases at V and 2 bases at J, with 14 bases in the middle. CDR3 sequence (DNA): TGTGCCAGCAGCGCCGACAGGCCCCTCAACTATGGCTACACCTTC. It yields the protein CASSADRPLNYGYTF.

There are a few counts of this clone. The chain has TRBV25-1 and TRBJ1-2; maybe TRBD1 (5 bases). The CDR3 has 13 amino acids. V was trimmed by 4 bases and J by 1 base, leaving 7 bases between them. Looked up from germline, CDR1 is MGHDK and CDR2 is SYGVNS. CDR3 in amino acids: CASSGQLNYGYTF. The CDR3 nucleotides are TGTGCCAGCAGTGGACAGCTTAACTATGGCTACACCTTC.

Here the CDR3 DNA reads TGTGCCAGTAGTCTCCGCTGGGGCAGGGTAAATCAGCCCCAGCATTTT. This encodes CASSLRWGRVNQPQHF. The chain combines TRBV19 with TRBJ1-5, with D perhaps matching TRBD1 (5 bases). Deletions cut 5 bases from V and 4 bases from J, with 18 bases between. The CDR3 sequence is 16 residues long. Germline CDR1 LNHDA, CDR2 SQIVND (reference sequence).

This clone is a singleton in its sample. The chain combines TRBV18 with TRBJ2-1; 7 nucleotides agree with TRBD2. The V and J ends lost 2 bases and 0 bases, in that order; junction bases with no gene match: 7. The CDR3 has 17 residues. Germline V gives CDR1 KGHSH, CDR2 LQKENI. The chain's CDR3 is CASSPDLAESSYNEQFF. The CDR3, as DNA: TGTGCCAGCTCACCAGACCTAGCGGAGAGCTCCTACAATGAGCAGTTCTTC.

This chain joins TRBV6-1 and TRBJ2-7, with D tentatively TRBD1 (5 bases). CDR1 is MNHNS and CDR2 is SASEGT in the germline V gene. CDR3 size: 13 residues. V lost 5 bases and J lost 6, with 14 bases in between. CDR3 amino acids: CASSPTGRAEQYF. CDR3 DNA: TGTGCCAGCAGTCCCACAGGTCGCGCCGAGCAGTACTTC.

Details on this clone: The CDR3 carries no conserved terminal phenylalanine or tryptophan, so it likely arises from a read error. The J gene is TRBJ1-3, the V gene TRBV5-1; D is undetermined. V was trimmed by 1 base and J by 4 bases, leaving 12 bases between them. From germline, CDR1 is SGHRS and CDR2 YFSETQ. CDR3 length: 15 residues. The CDR3 protein is CASSLPQANGNTIYL. In DNA, the CDR3 is TGCGCCAGCAGCTTGCCCCAGGCGAACGGAAACACCATATATCTT.

The sample holds one count of this clone. This chain uses TRBV7-8 with TRBJ2-5; 8 positions agree with TRBD1. Trimming removed 3 bases from V and 2 bases from J; junction bases left unmatched: 5. Per the germline V gene, CDR1 is SGHVS and CDR2 is FQNEAQ. This CDR3 has 15 residues. The CDR3 nucleotides are TGTGCCAGCAGCTTTGGGGACAGGACTCAAGAGACCCAGTACTTC. Translated: CASSFGDRTQETQYF.

The chain carries TRBV5-1 and TRBJ2-3; 10 nucleotides line up with TRBD2. Looked up from germline, CDR1 is SGHRS and CDR2 is YFSETQ. V shed 4 bases and J 4 bases; nucleotides not matched to a gene: 12. This CDR3 region has 17 residues. CDR3 loop: CASSPLYPSGGPDTQYF. CDR3 nucleotides: TGCGCCAGCAGCCCTCTTTACCCTAGCGGGGGCCCAGATACGCAGTATTTT.

The rearrangement links TRBV6-1 to TRBJ1-5, with 9 bases aligning to TRBD1. The CDR3 extends over 14 amino acids. CDR1 and CDR2 from the germline V gene are MNHNS and SASEGT. The J segment lost 5 bases and the V segment lost 4 bases, leaving 3 bases of the junction unmatched. As DNA, the CDR3 is TGTGCCAGCAGTGTAACAGGGGGCCATCAGCCCCAGCATTTT. It is translated as CASSVTGGHQPQHF.

The V gene is TRBV4-2, the J gene TRBJ2-6, with D possibly being TRBD2 (6 bases). Germline assignment: CDR1 LGHNA and CDR2 YNFKEQ. Trimming removed 4 bases from V and 1 base from J, with 23 bases in between. The CDR3 runs 20 residues. CDR3 loop: CASSREIPGLPESGANVLTF. The CDR3 nucleotides read TGTGCCAGCAGCCGGGAGATCCCGGGACTTCCAGAATCTGGGGCCAACGTCCTGACTTTC.

This clone showed up just once. V is TRBV7-7 and J is TRBJ2-5; 9 bases align to TRBD2. After removal of 5 bases from V and 6 bases from J, the junction contained 13 bases not matched to a gene. Germline V lookup: CDR1 SSHAT, CDR2 FNYEAQ (reference sequence). This CDR3 region has 16 residues. The DNA for the CDR3 is TGTGCCAGCAGCCCGGCGGTCACTAGCGGGTGGAAGACCCAGTACTTC. This encodes CASSPAVTSGWKTQYF.

The chain is built from TRBV25-1 and TRBJ2-3; 11 nucleotides agree with TRBD2. J was trimmed by 7 bases and V by 7 bases; bases with no gene match: 4. Germline CDR1 reads MGHDK; CDR2 reads SYGVNS. The CDR3 loop spans 13 amino acids. The CDR3 nucleotides read TGTGCCAGCATTGGGACTAGCGGCCATACGCAGTATTTT. This gives the protein CASIGTSGHTQYF.

The chain carries TRBV5-1 and TRBJ1-6; 7 bases match TRBD1. This CDR3 has 15 residues. In germline, CDR1 is SGHRS, CDR2 YFSETQ. The trim removed 3 bases at V and 7 bases at J, leaving 7 bases unmatched. CDR3 in DNA: TGCGCCAGCAGCTCCGGACAGGAGGGGAATTCACCCCTCCACTTT. This gives the protein CASSSGQEGNSPLHF.

This chain's CDR3 is CASSFTGQGIGELFF. CDR3 in DNA: TGTGCCAGCAGCTTCACGGGACAGGGGATCGGGGAGCTGTTTTTT. The chain recombines TRBV7-8 with TRBJ2-2; 10 positions match TRBD1. Germline-derived CDR1 and CDR2 are SGHVS and FQNEAQ. J was trimmed by 7 bases and V by 3 bases; bases with no gene match: 5. CDR3 length: 15 amino acids. The whole variable domain, remainder taken from reference TRBV7-8 and TRBJ2-2, is GAGVSQSPRYKVAKRGQDVALRCDPISGHVSLFWYQQALGQGPEFLTYFQNEAQLDKSGLPSDRFFAERPEGSVSTLKIQRTQQEDSAVYLCASSFTGQGIGELFFGEGSRLTVL.

This chain connects TRBV11-2 to TRBJ2-7; 8 bases are a match to TRBD1. V was clipped by 5 bases and J by 5 bases; unmatched bases: 11. Germline CDR1 is SGHAT and CDR2 is FQNNGV. The CDR3 is made up of 15 amino acids. The CDR3 DNA reads as TGTGCCAGCAGCCCAGATTGGGGACAGGTCAACGAGCAGTACTTC. It yields the protein CASSPDWGQVNEQYF.

The V and J genes are TRBV5-1 and TRBJ2-5; weak D call: TRBD2 (5 bases). Germline loops: CDR1 SGHRS, CDR2 YFSETQ. There are 16 residues in the CDR3. Trimming removed 5 bases from V and 4 bases from J, with 21 bases in between. CDR3 loop: CASSNGLHSNRETQYF. DNA for the CDR3: TGCGCCAGCAGTAATGGACTGCACAGTAATCGAGAGACCCAGTACTTC.